Presented here are 27 T cell receptor beta chains from one specimen sequenced in a study of Ad26.COV2.S vaccination and SARS-CoV-2 variants. Treatment denoted: roughly 19 received Ad26.COV2.S at low or high dose, single or two shots; about five received placebo; per-sample allocation not given. The investigators took samples on day 63 after the first vaccine or placebo injection. The method was immunoSEQ multiplex PCR; TCRdb's version includes in-frame clones alone and lacks a portion of them. The table shows about 470,000 clones, with less than 95% occurring only once. The sample here was peripheral blood, taken in a trial of Ad26.COV2.S vaccine versus placebo. These receptors came from a person aged 18-65 years who received the Ad26.COV2.S COVID-19 vaccine or a placebo.

CDR3 coding DNA: TGTGCCAGCAGCCCGGACCCGGCGGGGGAGCAGTTCTTC. Amino acids: CASSPDPAGEQFF. The genes are TRBV28 and TRBJ2-1, with D possibly TRBD2 on 6 matching bases. Germline values: CDR1 MDHEN, CDR2 SYDVKM. V dropped 6 bases and J dropped 10 bases, with 16 bases sitting between them. This CDR3 has 13 residues.

V and J are TRBV6-2 or TRBV6-3 and TRBJ2-7, with D possibly TRBD2 on 6 matching bases. From germline, CDR1 is MNHEY and CDR2 SVGEGT. This CDR3 spans 15 amino acids. V lost 2 bases, J lost 4 bases, and 15 bases lay in between. Here the CDR3 reads CASSYGRGTAYEQYF. The CDR3 DNA sequence: TGTGCCAGCAGTTACGGCCGCGGGACGGCGTACGAGCAGTACTTC.

The chain combines TRBV15 with TRBJ2-3; no clear D gene. V was shortened by 0 bases and J by 2 bases, with 9 bases between the two germline ends. The CDR3 runs to 15 residues. Germline CDR1 and CDR2: LNHNV and YYDKDF (reference sequence). CDR3 in amino acids: CATSRDGLATDTQYF. CDR3 DNA: TGTGCCACCAGCAGAGATGGCCTGGCCACAGATACGCAGTATTTT.

The gene calls are TRBV27 and TRBJ1-4; tentatively, D is TRBD1 (6 bases). The CDR3 runs to 19 residues. Trimming removed 5 bases from V and 7 bases from J, with 29 bases in between. Germline CDR1 is MNHEY and CDR2 is SMNVEV (reference sequence). Here the CDR3 reads CASSPLAGGGAGWGEKLFF. CDR3 DNA: TGTGCCAGCAGTCCGCTCGCCGGGGGGGGCGCGGGTTGGGGTGAAAAACTGTTTTTT.

This clone was counted a single time. The chain carries TRBV29-1 and TRBJ1-2; D not certain. CDR3 length: 14 residues. Per the germline V gene, CDR1 is SQVTM and CDR2 is ANQGSEA. V lost 4 bases, J lost 4 bases, and 16 bases lay in between. DNA for the CDR3: TGCAGCGTTGCCCTTGGCAGTCGGGGCTATGGCTACACCTTC. It codes for CSVALGSRGYGYTF.

This clone was recorded only once. This sequence joins TRBV5-6 and TRBJ2-1; 7 nucleotides line up with TRBD2. CDR1 is SGHDT and CDR2 is YYEEEE in the germline V gene. V lost 4 bases to trimming and J lost 8 bases; unmatched junction nucleotides: 9. The CDR3 totals 14 residues. CDR3 loop: CASSTPSGRDEQFF. The CDR3 nucleotides read TGTGCCAGCAGCACCCCTAGCGGCCGCGATGAGCAGTTCTTC.

The chain employs TRBV7-5 and TRBJ1-1; the table assigns TRBD1, which was not confirmed against the DNA. TRBV7-5 is a recognized pseudogene. The CDR3 contains 15 residues. Here the CDR3 DNA reads TGTGCCAGAAGCGCCCCCCCGACAGCCAACACTGAAGCTTTCTTT. This gives the protein CARSAPPTANTEAFF.

The chain combines TRBV2 with TRBJ1-1; D ambiguous. V lost 2 bases, J lost 4 bases, and 11 bases lay in between. CDR3 length: 14 residues. Per the germline V gene, CDR1 is SNHLY and CDR2 is FYNNEI. The CDR3 loop reads CASSESKGITEAFF. CDR3 in DNA: TGTGCCAGCAGTGAATCCAAAGGTATCACTGAAGCTTTCTTT.

This chain uses TRBV11-2 with TRBJ1-1; D is unclear. V gave up 6 bases and J gave up 0 bases, with 26 bases separating them. This CDR3 comprises 19 residues. CDR1 is SGHAT and CDR2 is FQNNGV in the germline V gene. CDR3 region: CASSIPPDTRRTVNTEAFF. The CDR3, as DNA: TGTGCCAGCAGTATACCTCCCGACACGCGGAGGACGGTGAACACTGAAGCTTTCTTT.

The V and J genes are TRBV9 and TRBJ1-1; weak D call: TRBD1 (6 bases). CDR3 length equals 13 residues. CDR1 and CDR2 (germline): SGDLS, YYNGEE. V dropped 8 bases and J dropped 3 bases, with 14 bases sitting between them. The CDR3 region is CASQGGGYTEAFF. The CDR3 DNA sequence: TGTGCCAGTCAAGGAGGGGGGTACACTGAAGCTTTCTTT.

This sequence joins TRBV4-3 and TRBJ2-7; the match to TRBD1 covers 9 bases. Germline assignment: CDR1 LGHNA and CDR2 YSLEER. Trimming cost V 1 base and J 4 bases; bases outside gene matches: 8. CDR3 size: 16 residues. CDR3 nucleotides: TGCGCCAGCAGCCAAGGCGCCGGGACAGGGTTTTACGAGCAGTACTTC. It encodes CASSQGAGTGFYEQYF.

In this sample, this clone turned up once. The chain carries TRBV11-2 and TRBJ2-7; TRBD1 or TRBD2 may be the D gene (5 bases each). The CDR3 is 14 residues long. V lost 6 bases to trimming and J lost 0 bases, with 12 bases between them. Germline V gene sequence: CDR1 SGHAT, CDR2 FQNNGV. CDR3 sequence reads: CASSYGTASYEQYF. CDR3 bases: TGTGCCAGCAGTTACGGGACGGCCTCCTACGAGCAGTACTTC.

In its sample, this clone was seen once. The chain employs TRBV12-3 or TRBV12-4 and TRBJ1-5; D gene uncertain. Trimming took 6 bases from V and 4 from J, leaving 7 bases between them. CDR3 length equals 12 residues. The CDR3 loop is CASSQVNQPQHF. CDR3 DNA sequence: TGTGCCAGCAGCCAAGTGAATCAGCCCCAGCATTTT.

The chain employs TRBV4-3 and TRBJ2-7; 8 nucleotides agree with TRBD2. The CDR3 sequence is 15 residues long. CDR1 is LGHNA and CDR2 is YSLEER in the germline V gene. V gave up 3 bases and J gave up 0 bases; unmatched junction bases: 4. CDR3 in DNA: TGCGCCAGCAGCCAGGATAGCGGGACCTCCTACGAGCAGTACTTC. It yields the protein CASSQDSGTSYEQYF.

The rearrangement uses TRBV5-4 and TRBJ2-3; 9 nucleotides agree with TRBD2. J gave up 7 bases and V 4 bases, and 13 bases lay outside the gene matches. This CDR3 has 16 amino acids. Per germline, CDR1 SGHNT and CDR2 YYREEE (reference sequence). The CDR3 sequence is CASSRNELAGANTQYF. The DNA of the CDR3 is TGTGCCAGCAGCCGAAACGAACTAGCGGGTGCAAATACGCAGTATTTT. Together with reference TRBV5-4 and TRBJ2-3, the CDR3 gives the full variable domain: ETGVTQSPTHLIKTRGQQVTLRCSSQSGHNTVSWYQQALGQGPQFIFQYYREEENGRGNFPPRFSGLQFPNYSSELNVNALELDDSALYLCASSRNELAGANTQYFGPGTRLTVL.

DNA for the CDR3: TGTGCCAGCAGCTTAATTGGACAGGTCGGCGAGACCCAGTACTTC. This encodes CASSLIGQVGETQYF. The chain employs TRBV7-8 and TRBJ2-5; TRBD1 aligns across 7 bases. CDR3 size: 15 residues. Unmatched junction bases numbered 8, after V lost 2 bases and J lost 5 bases. In germline, CDR1 is SGHVS, CDR2 FQNEAQ. The whole variable domain, filled in from reference TRBV7-8 and TRBJ2-5, reads GAGVSQSPRYKVAKRGQDVALRCDPISGHVSLFWYQQALGQGPEFLTYFQNEAQLDKSGLPSDRFFAERPEGSVSTLKIQRTQQEDSAVYLCASSLIGQVGETQYFGPGTRLLVL.

The chain links TRBV19 to TRBJ2-1, with TRBD2 identical over 9 bases. Trimming removed 3 bases from V and 7 bases from J; junction bases left unmatched: 4. Per germline, CDR1 LNHDA and CDR2 SQIVND (reference sequence). The CDR3 spans 14 residues. CDR3 sequence reads: CASSMLAGLNEQFF. The CDR3 coding sequence is TGTGCCAGTAGTATGCTAGCGGGACTGAATGAGCAGTTCTTC.

CDR3 sequence reads: CASSLARAGGYNEQFF. The CDR3 DNA reads as TGCGCCAGCAGCTTGGCCAGAGCGGGAGGATACAATGAGCAGTTCTTC. The V call is TRBV5-1, the J call TRBJ2-1; 9 nucleotides line up with TRBD2. The CDR3 loop spans 16 amino acids. Losses at the gene ends were 0 bases for V and 4 bases for J; bases not matched to a gene: 5. CDR1 is SGHRS, CDR2 YFSETQ, per germline.

The gene calls are TRBV6-5 and TRBJ2-7; possibly TRBD1 for D (7 bases). Germline lookup yields CDR1 MNHEY and CDR2 SVGAGI. V lost 11 bases and J 5 bases, leaving 22 bases between the germline ends. The CDR3 sequence is 14 residues long. This chain's CDR3 is CAGARGRGRNEQYF. The CDR3 DNA reads as TGTGCCGGGGCTAGGGGCAGGGGGAGGAACGAGCAGTACTTC.

As for this clone: Different DNA sequences within this sample yield the same CDR3. The V and J genes are TRBV7-2 and TRBJ2-2; D remains unclear. The CDR3 totals 11 residues. Germline values: CDR1 SGHTA, CDR2 FQGNSA. V lost 2 bases and J 9 bases, leaving 4 bases between the germline ends. This CDR3 is CASSLRRELFF. In nucleotides, the CDR3 is TGTGCCAGCAGCTTACGCAGGGAGCTGTTTTTT.

This clone has a single count. The CDR3 sequence: CASSRLAGDLGTQYF. CDR3 bases: TGTGCCAGCAGTAGACTAGCGGGGGACCTAGGGACCCAGTACTTC. This chain connects TRBV2 to TRBJ2-5, with TRBD2 identical over 12 bases. V lost 5 bases and J lost 7; bases outside the gene matches: 8. Germline V lookup: CDR1 SNHLY, CDR2 FYNNEI. This CDR3 comprises 15 residues.

On this clone itself: The identical CDR3 is also encoded by other nucleotide sequences in the sample. V and J are TRBV12-3 or TRBV12-4 and TRBJ1-1; tentatively, D is TRBD1 (6 bases). The V gene lost 1 base and the J gene lost 4 bases, with 7 bases spanning the gap. CDR3 length: 13 amino acids. In nucleotides, the CDR3 is TGTGCCAGCAGTTTAGGAGGGGGCACTGAAGCTTTCTTT. Its protein is CASSLGGGTEAFF.

V is TRBV30 and J is TRBJ2-7, with D hard to call. The germline V gene has CDR1 GTSNPN and CDR2 SVGIG (reference sequence). Trimming shortened V by 0 bases and J by 3 bases, and 9 bases separated the two germline ends. The CDR3 extends over 13 amino acids. The CDR3 region has the DNA TGTGCCTGGAGTGTGTCCAGTCTCTACGAGCAGTACTTC. Its translation: CAWSVSSLYEQYF.

The V gene is TRBV3-1 (or the pseudogene TRBV3-2), the J gene TRBJ1-1; D gene unclear. The length of the CDR3 is 12 residues. CDR1 is LGHDT, CDR2 YNNKEL, per germline (reference sequence). The V and J ends lost 5 bases and 3 bases respectively, with 7 bases between them. CDR3 nucleotide sequence: TGTGCCAGCAGCTTACGTCACACTGAAGCTTTCTTT. As protein: CASSLRHTEAFF.

In this sample, this clone turned up a few times. This chain links TRBV18 with TRBJ1-5, with 7 bases aligning to TRBD1. Germline-derived CDR1 and CDR2 are KGHSH and LQKENI. V trimming: 6 bases; J trimming: 0 bases; junction bases outside the gene matches: 8. The CDR3 loop spans 16 amino acids. The CDR3 region is CASSLQGGNSNQPQHF. The CDR3 DNA is TGTGCCAGCTCGCTTCAGGGGGGAAATAGCAATCAGCCCCAGCATTTT.

The gene calls are TRBV18 and TRBJ2-6; a possible D gene is TRBD1 (6 bases). The CDR3 consists of 15 residues. Germline CDR1 is KGHSH and CDR2 is LQKENI. V was cut by 8 bases and J by 4 bases, with 15 bases left in between. In nucleotides, the CDR3 is TGTGCCAGCGCATACAGGGTAACCGGGGCCAACGTCCTGACTTTC. Its translation: CASAYRVTGANVLTF.

This clone was counted between two and nine times. This chain connects TRBV27 to TRBJ2-7; 9 positions match TRBD2. J lost 2 bases, V lost 6 bases, and 5 bases had no gene match. From germline, CDR1 is MNHEY and CDR2 SMNVEV (reference sequence). CDR3 size: 14 residues. In nucleotides, the CDR3 is TGTGCCAGCAGATTAGCGGGAGAGACCTACGAGCAGTACTTC. Protein: CASRLAGETYEQYF.